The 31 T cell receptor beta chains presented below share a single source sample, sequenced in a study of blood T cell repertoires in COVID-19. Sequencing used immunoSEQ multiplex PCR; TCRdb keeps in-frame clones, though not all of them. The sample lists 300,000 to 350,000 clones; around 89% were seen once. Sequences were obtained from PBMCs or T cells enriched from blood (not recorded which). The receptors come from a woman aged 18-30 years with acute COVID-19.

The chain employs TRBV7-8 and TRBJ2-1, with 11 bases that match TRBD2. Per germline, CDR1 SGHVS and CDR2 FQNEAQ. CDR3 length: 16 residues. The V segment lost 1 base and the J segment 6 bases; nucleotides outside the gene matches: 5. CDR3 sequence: CASSLGLAGILNEQFF. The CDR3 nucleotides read TGTGCCAGCAGCTTAGGACTAGCGGGAATTCTCAATGAGCAGTTCTTC.

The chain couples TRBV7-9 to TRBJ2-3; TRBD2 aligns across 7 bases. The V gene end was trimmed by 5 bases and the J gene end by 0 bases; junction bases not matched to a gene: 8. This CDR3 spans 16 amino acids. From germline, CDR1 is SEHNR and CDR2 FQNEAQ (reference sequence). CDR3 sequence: CASSALAALSTDTQYF. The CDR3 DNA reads TGTGCCAGCAGCGCCCTAGCGGCCCTAAGCACAGATACGCAGTATTTT.

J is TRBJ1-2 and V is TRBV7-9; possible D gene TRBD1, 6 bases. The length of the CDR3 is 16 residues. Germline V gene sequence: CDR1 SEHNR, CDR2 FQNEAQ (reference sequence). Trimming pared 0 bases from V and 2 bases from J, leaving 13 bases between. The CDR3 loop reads CASSLAQSGANYGYTF. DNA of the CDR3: TGTGCCAGCAGCTTAGCGCAATCAGGGGCCAACTATGGCTACACCTTC.

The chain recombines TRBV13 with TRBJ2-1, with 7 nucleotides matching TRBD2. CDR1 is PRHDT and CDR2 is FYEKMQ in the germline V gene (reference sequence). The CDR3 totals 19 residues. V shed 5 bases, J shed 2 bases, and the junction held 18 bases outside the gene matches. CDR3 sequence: CASSPERASGVPTYNEQFF. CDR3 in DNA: TGTGCCAGCAGCCCCGAAAGGGCTAGCGGAGTTCCTACCTACAATGAGCAGTTCTTC.

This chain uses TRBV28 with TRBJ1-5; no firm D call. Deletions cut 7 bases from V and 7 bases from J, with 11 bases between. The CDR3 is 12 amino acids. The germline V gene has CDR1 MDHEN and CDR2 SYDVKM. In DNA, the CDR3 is TGTGCCAGCACCGTTCGGGGACAGCCCCAGCATTTT. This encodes CASTVRGQPQHF. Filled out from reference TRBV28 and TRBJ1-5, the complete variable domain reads DVKVTQSSRYLVKRTGEKVFLECVQDMDHENMFWYRQDPGLGLRLIYFSYDVKMKEKGDIPEGYSVSREKKERFSLILESASTNQTSMYLCASTVRGQPQHFGDGTRLSIL.

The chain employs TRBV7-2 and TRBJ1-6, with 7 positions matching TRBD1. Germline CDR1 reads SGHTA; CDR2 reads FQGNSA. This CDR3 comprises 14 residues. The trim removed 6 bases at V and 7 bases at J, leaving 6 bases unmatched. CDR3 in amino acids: CASSEQGWNSPLHF. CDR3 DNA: TGTGCCAGCAGTGAACAGGGGTGGAATTCACCCCTCCACTTT.

CDR3 DNA: TGTGCCAGCAGCCAAGAAGTAGCGGGAGGGCCCTGGGAGCTGTTTTTT. Its translation is CASSQEVAGGPWELFF. The chain uses TRBV4-2 and TRBJ2-2; 11 nucleotides match TRBD2. V lost 0 bases and J lost 9; bases outside the gene matches: 6. The germline gives CDR1 LGHNA, CDR2 YNFKEQ. The CDR3 is made up of 16 amino acids.

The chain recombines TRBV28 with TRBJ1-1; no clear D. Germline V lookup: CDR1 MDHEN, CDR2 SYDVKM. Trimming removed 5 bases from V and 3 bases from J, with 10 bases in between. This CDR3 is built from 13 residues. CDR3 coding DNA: TGTGCCAGCAGTGAGCCGGGTTACACTGAAGCTTTCTTT. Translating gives CASSEPGYTEAFF.

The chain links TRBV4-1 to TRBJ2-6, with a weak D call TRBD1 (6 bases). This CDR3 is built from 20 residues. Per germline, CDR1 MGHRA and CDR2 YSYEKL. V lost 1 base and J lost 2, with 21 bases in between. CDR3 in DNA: TGCGCCAGCAGCCAAGTGAGACAACGCCCACAGGGCACTGGGGCCAACGTCCTGACTTTC. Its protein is CASSQVRQRPQGTGANVLTF.

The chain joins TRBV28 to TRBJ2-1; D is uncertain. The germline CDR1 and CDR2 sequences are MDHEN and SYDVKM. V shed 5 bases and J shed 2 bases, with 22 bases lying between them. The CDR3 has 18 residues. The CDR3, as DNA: TGTGCCAGCAGTCGGAGCCAAAGATCCGATAGAACCTACAATGAGCAGTTCTTC. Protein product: CASSRSQRSDRTYNEQFF.

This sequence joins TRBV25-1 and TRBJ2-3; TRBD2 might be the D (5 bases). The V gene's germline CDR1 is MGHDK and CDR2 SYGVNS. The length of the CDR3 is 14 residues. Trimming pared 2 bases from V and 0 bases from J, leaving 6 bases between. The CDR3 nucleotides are TGTGCCAGCAGTGAAACGGGGAGCACAGATACGCAGTATTTT. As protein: CASSETGSTDTQYF.

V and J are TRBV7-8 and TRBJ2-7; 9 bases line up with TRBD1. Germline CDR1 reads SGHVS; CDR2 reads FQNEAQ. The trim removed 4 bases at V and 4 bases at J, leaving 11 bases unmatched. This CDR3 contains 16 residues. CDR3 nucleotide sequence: TGTGCCAGCAGCTCCCGACAGGGGGAATCCGCGTACGAGCAGTACTTC. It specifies CASSSRQGESAYEQYF.

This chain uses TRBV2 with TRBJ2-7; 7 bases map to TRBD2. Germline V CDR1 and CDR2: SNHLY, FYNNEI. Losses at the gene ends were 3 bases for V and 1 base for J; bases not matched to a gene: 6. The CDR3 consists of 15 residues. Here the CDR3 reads CASSEGRGRSYEQYF. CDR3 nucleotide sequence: TGTGCCAGCAGTGAGGGGAGGGGAAGATCCTACGAGCAGTACTTC.

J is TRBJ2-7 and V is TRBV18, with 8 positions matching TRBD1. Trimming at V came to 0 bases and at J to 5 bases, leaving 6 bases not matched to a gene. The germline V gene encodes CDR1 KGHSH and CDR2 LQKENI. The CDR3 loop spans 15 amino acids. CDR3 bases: TGTGCCAGCTCACCACCGTTGACAGGGGTGGACGAGCAGTACTTC. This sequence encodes CASSPPLTGVDEQYF.

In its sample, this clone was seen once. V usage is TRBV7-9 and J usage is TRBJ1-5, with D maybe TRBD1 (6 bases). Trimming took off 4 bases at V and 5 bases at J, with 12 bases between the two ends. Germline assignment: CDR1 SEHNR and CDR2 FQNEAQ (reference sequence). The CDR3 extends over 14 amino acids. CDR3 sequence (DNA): TGTGCCAGCAGCTCCCCAGGGGTGGATCAGCCCCAGCATTTT. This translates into CASSSPGVDQPQHF. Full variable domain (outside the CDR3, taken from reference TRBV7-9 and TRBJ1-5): DTGVSQNPRHKITKRGQNVTFRCDPISEHNRLYWYRQTLGQGPEFLTYFQNEAQLEKSRLLSDRFSAERPKGSFSTLEIQRTEQGDSAMYLCASSSPGVDQPQHFGDGTRLSIL.

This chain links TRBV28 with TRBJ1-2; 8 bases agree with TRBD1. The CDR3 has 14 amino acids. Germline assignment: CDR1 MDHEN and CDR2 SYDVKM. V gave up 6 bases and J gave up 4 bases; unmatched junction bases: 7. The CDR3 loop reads CASSYRGTGYGYTF. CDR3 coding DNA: TGTGCCAGCAGCTACAGGGGGACGGGCTATGGCTACACCTTC.

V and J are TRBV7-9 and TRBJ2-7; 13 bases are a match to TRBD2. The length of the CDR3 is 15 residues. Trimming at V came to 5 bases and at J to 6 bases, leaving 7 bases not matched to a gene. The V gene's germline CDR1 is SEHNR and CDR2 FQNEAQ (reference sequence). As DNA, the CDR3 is TGTGCCAGCAGCCCCCGCTGGACTAGCGGGAGCGAGCAGTACTTC. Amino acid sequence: CASSPRWTSGSEQYF.

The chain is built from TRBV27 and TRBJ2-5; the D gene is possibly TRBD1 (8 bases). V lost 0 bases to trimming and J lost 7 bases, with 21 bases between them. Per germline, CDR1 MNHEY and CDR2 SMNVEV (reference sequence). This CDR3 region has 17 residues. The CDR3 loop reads CASSLSGGGQDGATQYF. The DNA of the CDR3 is TGTGCCAGCAGTTTATCAGGGGGGGGACAGGATGGCGCGACCCAGTACTTC.

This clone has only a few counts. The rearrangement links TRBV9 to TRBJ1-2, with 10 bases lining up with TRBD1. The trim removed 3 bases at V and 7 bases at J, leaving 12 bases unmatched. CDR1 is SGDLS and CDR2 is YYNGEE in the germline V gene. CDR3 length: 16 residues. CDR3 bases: TGTGCCAGCAGCGGAACCGGGACAGGGGCTTCGGGTGGCTACACCTTC. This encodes CASSGTGTGASGGYTF.

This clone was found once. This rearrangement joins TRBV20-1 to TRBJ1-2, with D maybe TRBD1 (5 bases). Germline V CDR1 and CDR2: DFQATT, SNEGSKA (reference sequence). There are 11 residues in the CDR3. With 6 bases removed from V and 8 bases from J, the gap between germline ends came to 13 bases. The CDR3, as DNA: TGCAGTGCCTTAGGGGTTCGGGGCTACACCTTC. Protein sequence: CSALGVRGYTF.

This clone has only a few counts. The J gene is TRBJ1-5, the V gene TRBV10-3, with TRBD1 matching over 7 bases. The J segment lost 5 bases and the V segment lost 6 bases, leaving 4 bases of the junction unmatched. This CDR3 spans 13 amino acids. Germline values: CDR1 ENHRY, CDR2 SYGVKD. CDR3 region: CAIRRDRDQPQHF. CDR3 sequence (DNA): TGTGCCATCAGGAGAGACAGGGATCAGCCCCAGCATTTT.

CDR3 in amino acids: CASSPGTSGTHEQFF. For the CDR3, the DNA is TGTGCCAGCAGTCCCGGGACTAGCGGGACACATGAGCAGTTCTTC. The chain is built from TRBV27 and TRBJ2-1; 13 bases line up with TRBD2. Germline assignment: CDR1 MNHEY and CDR2 SMNVEV (reference sequence). V dropped 5 bases and J dropped 8; count of bases not matched to a gene: 6. CDR3 size: 15 residues.

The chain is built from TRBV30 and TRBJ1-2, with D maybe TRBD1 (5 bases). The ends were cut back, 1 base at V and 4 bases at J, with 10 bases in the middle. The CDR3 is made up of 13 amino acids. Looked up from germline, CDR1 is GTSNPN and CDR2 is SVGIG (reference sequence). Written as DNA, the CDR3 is TGTGCCTGGAGTGACGGGGGTGGCTATGGCTACACCTTC. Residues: CAWSDGGGYGYTF.

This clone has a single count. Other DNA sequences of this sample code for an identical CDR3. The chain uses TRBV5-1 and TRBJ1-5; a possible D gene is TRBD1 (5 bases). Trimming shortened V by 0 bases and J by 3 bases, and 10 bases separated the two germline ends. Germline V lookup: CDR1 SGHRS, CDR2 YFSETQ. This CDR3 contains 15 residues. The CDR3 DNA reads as TGCGCCAGCAGCTTGGCCGGGGGGTCCAATCAGCCCCAGCATTTT. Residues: CASSLAGGSNQPQHF.

The CDR3, as DNA: TGTGCCAGCAGCACCGGGACAGGGAATGAAAAACTGTTTTTT. Translation: CASSTGTGNEKLFF. The chain joins TRBV28 to TRBJ1-4; 9 bases agree with TRBD1. Losses at the gene ends were 6 bases for V and 5 bases for J; bases not matched to a gene: 4. Germline-derived CDR1 and CDR2 are MDHEN and SYDVKM. The CDR3 totals 14 residues.

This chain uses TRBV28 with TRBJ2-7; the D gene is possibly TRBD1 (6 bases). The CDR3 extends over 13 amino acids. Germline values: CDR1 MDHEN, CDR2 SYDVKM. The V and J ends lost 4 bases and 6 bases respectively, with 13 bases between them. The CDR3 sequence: CASSSAQGPEQYF. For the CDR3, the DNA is TGTGCCAGCAGTTCGGCCCAGGGGCCCGAGCAGTACTTC. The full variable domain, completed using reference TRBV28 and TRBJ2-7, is DVKVTQSSRYLVKRTGEKVFLECVQDMDHENMFWYRQDPGLGLRLIYFSYDVKMKEKGDIPEGYSVSREKKERFSLILESASTNQTSMYLCASSSAQGPEQYFGPGTRLTVT.

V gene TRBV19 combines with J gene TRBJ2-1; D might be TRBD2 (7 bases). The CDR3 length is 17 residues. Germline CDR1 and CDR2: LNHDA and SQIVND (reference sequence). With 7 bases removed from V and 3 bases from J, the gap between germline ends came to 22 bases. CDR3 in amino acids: CASTPDGRGEFYNEQFF. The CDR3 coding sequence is TGTGCCAGTACTCCCGATGGGAGGGGGGAGTTCTACAATGAGCAGTTCTTC. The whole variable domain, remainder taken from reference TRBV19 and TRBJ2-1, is DGGITQSPKYLFRKEGQNVTLSCEQNLNHDAMYWYRQDPGQGLRLIYYSQIVNDFQKGDIAEGYSVSREKKESFPLTVTSAQKNPTAFYLCASTPDGRGEFYNEQFFGPGTRLTVL.

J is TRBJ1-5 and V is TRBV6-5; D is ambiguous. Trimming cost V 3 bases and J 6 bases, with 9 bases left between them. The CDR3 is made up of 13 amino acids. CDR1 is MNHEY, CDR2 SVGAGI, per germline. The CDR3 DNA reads TGTGCCAGCAGTTATGAGAGGGCTCAGCCCCAGCATTTT. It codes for CASSYERAQPQHF.

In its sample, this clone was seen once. For the CDR3, the DNA is TGTGCCAGCAGCCTACACCGGGATGGCTACGAGCAGTACTTC. This sequence encodes CASSLHRDGYEQYF. This sequence joins TRBV7-9 and TRBJ2-7; a weak D match, TRBD2 (5 bases). Germline V gene sequence: CDR1 SEHNR, CDR2 FQNEAQ (reference sequence). This CDR3 has 14 residues. The V end lost 5 bases, the J end lost 3 bases, and 14 bases lay between the germline ends.

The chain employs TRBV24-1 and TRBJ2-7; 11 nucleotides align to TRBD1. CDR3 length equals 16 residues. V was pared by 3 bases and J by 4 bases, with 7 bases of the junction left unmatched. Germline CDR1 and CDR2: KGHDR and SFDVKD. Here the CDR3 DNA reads TGTGCCACCAGTGATCACGGGACAGGGGGGGGATACGAGCAGTACTTC. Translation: CATSDHGTGGGYEQYF.

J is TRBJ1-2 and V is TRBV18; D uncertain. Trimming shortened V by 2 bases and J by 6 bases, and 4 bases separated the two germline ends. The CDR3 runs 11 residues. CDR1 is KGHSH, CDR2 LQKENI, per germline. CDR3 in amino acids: CASSPGDGYTF. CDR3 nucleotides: TGTGCCAGCTCACCAGGAGATGGCTACACCTTC.